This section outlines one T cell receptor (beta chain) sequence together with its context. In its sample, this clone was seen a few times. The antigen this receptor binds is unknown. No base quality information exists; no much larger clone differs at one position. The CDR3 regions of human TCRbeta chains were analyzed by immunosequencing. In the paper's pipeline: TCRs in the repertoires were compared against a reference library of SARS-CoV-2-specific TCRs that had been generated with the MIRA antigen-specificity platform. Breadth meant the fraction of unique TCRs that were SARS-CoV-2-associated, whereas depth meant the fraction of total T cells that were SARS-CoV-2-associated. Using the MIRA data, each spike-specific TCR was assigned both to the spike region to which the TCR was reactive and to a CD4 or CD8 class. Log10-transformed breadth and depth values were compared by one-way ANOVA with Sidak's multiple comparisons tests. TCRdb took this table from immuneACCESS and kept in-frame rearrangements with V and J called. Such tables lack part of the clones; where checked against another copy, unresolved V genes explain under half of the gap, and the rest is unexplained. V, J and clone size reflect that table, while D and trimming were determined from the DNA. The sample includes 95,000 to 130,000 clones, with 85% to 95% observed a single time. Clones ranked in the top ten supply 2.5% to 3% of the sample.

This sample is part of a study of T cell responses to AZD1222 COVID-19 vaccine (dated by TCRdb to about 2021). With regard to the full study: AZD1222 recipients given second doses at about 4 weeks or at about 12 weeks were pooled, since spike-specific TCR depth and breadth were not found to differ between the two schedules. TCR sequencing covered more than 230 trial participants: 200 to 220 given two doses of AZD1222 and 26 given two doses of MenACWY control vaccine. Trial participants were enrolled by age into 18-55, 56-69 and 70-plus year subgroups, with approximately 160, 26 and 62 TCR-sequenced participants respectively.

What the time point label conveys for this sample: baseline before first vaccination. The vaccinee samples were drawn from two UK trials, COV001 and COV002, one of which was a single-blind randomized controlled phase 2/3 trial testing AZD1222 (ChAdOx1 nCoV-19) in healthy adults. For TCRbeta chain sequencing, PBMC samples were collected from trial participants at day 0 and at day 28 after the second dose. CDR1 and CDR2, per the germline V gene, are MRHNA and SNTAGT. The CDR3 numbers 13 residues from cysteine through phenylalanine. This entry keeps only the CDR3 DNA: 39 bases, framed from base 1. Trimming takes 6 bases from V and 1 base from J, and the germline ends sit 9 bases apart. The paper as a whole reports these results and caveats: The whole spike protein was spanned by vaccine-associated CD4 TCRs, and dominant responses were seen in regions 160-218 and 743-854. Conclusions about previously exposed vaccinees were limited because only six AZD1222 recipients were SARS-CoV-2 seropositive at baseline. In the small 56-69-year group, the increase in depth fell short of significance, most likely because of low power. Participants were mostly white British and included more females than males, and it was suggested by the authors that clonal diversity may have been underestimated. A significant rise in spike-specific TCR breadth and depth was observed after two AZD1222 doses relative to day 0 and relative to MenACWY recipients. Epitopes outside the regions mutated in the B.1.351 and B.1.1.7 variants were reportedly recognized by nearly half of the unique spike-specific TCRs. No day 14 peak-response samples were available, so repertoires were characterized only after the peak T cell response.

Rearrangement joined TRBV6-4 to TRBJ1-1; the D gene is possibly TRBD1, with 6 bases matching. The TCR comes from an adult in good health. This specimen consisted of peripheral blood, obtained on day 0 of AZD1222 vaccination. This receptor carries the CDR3 CASSKTGNTEAFF. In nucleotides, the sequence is TGTGCCAGCAGCAAGACAGGGAACACTGAAGCTTTCTTT.